The 12 T cell receptor beta chains below all came from one sample that was sequenced in a study of Tregs in tolerant kidney transplant recipients. Measured with immunoSEQ multiplex PCR; TCRdb has only the in-frame clones, and not every one. The repertoire holds 75,000 to 100,000 clones, with roughly 92% as singletons. Sequencing used CD8+ T cells from blood. The receptors stem from a human donor in good health.

This clone turned up a few times. The chain joins TRBV27 to TRBJ2-1, with TRBD1 matching over 9 bases. The CDR3 consists of 14 residues. J gave up 9 bases and V 7 bases, and 10 bases lay outside the gene matches. Germline loops: CDR1 MNHEY, CDR2 SMNVEV (reference sequence). In nucleotides, the CDR3 is TGTGCCAGCAACCGGGACAGGGCCTTGGCTGAGCAGTTCTTC. It encodes CASNRDRALAEQFF.

This clone is a singleton in its sample. The genes are TRBV7-7 and TRBJ2-7, with D perhaps matching TRBD1 or TRBD2 (5 bases each). Germline values: CDR1 SSHAT, CDR2 FNYEAQ (reference sequence). The CDR3 sequence is 13 residues long. Trimming shortened V by 3 bases and J by 6 bases, and 12 bases separated the two germline ends. This CDR3 is CASSLGEFGEQYF. In DNA, the CDR3 is TGTGCCAGCAGCTTGGGGGAATTTGGCGAGCAGTACTTC.

The rearrangement joins TRBV5-1 to TRBJ2-4; 8 bases fit TRBD1. CDR1 and CDR2 (germline): SGHRS, YFSETQ. The CDR3 contains 14 residues. V shed 2 bases and J 9 bases; nucleotides not matched to a gene: 7. Written as DNA, the CDR3 is TGCGCCAGCAGCTTTCAGGGGGCCGTTAGCATTCAGTACTTC. Residues: CASSFQGAVSIQYF. The full variable domain, with the rest looked up from reference TRBV5-1 and TRBJ2-4, is KAGVTQTPRYLIKTRGQQVTLSCSPISGHRSVSWYQQTPGQGLQFLFEYFSETQRNKGNFPGRFSGRQFSNSRSEMNVSTLELGDSALYLCASSFQGAVSIQYFGAGTRLSVL.

The chain has TRBV21-1 and TRBJ1-1; the table's D call, TRBD1, was not checked against the DNA. TRBV21-1 is designated a pseudogene. This CDR3 comprises 14 residues. DNA for the CDR3: TGTGCCAGGGGTTACAGGGGTACGAACACTGAAGCTTTCTTT. It translates to CARGYRGTNTEAFF.

The gene calls are TRBV9 and TRBJ2-3; D call uncertain. The CDR3 is made up of 15 amino acids. Germline V CDR1 and CDR2: SGDLS, YYNGEE. The V and J ends lost 0 bases and 4 bases respectively, with 12 bases between them. This chain's CDR3 is CASSVEAYRPDTQYF. In DNA, the CDR3 is TGTGCCAGCAGCGTAGAGGCGTATCGGCCAGATACGCAGTATTTT.

The count of this clone is one. The chain joins TRBV5-8 to TRBJ1-1; a weak D match, TRBD1 (5 bases). CDR3 size: 11 residues. V was cut by 7 bases and J by 10 bases, with 14 bases left in between. Germline lookup yields CDR1 SGHTS and CDR2 YDEGEE. The chain's CDR3 is CASYWGIRAFF. The CDR3 DNA follows: TGTGCCAGCTATTGGGGGATAAGAGCTTTCTTT.

The chain combines TRBV7-9 with TRBJ2-7; TRBD1 matches 7 bases. CDR3 length: 15 amino acids. Germline assignment: CDR1 SEHNR and CDR2 FQNEAQ (reference sequence). V shed 6 bases and J 2 bases; nucleotides not matched to a gene: 10. The CDR3 loop reads CASRPDEGQTYEQYF. The CDR3 coding sequence is TGTGCCAGCAGGCCGGACGAGGGACAGACCTACGAGCAGTACTTC.

The rearrangement links TRBV7-8 to TRBJ2-7; tentatively, D is TRBD2 (5 bases). Trimming cost V 2 bases and J 1 base, with 12 bases left between them. The CDR3 has 15 residues. From germline, CDR1 is SGHVS and CDR2 FQNEAQ. In nucleotides, the CDR3 is TGTGCCAGCAGCTTACCGAGCGGAAATTCCTACGAGCAGTACTTC. Protein product: CASSLPSGNSYEQYF.

This chain links TRBV7-3 with TRBJ2-1, with 9 nucleotides matching TRBD2. The length of the CDR3 is 16 residues. The trim removed 3 bases at V and 5 bases at J, leaving 8 bases unmatched. Germline V gene data show CDR1 as SGHTA and CDR2 as FQGTGA. The DNA of the CDR3 is TGTGCCAGCAGCTTGCGGGGGGGACCTATCAACAATGAGCAGTTCTTC. Amino acids: CASSLRGGPINNEQFF.

CDR3 amino acids: CASSLSVNTEAFF. CDR3 DNA sequence: TGTGCCAGCAGTTTATCGGTGAACACTGAAGCTTTCTTT. The chain joins TRBV27 to TRBJ1-1; D unresolved. There are 13 residues in the CDR3. V lost 0 bases and J lost 0, with 2 bases in between. Germline V gives CDR1 MNHEY, CDR2 SMNVEV (reference sequence).

This chain joins TRBV5-1 and TRBJ2-7; D remains unclear. The CDR3 loop spans 14 amino acids. V lost 0 bases to trimming and J lost 2 bases, with 9 bases between them. Germline assignment: CDR1 SGHRS and CDR2 YFSETQ. The CDR3 sequence: CASSLVRDPYEQYF. Written as DNA, the CDR3 is TGCGCCAGCAGCTTGGTTAGGGATCCCTACGAGCAGTACTTC.

This clone came up once. The V gene is TRBV11-3, the J gene TRBJ2-3, with D possibly being TRBD2 (5 bases). CDR3 length: 13 amino acids. V was pared by 3 bases and J by 2 bases, with 6 bases between. Germline lookup yields CDR1 SGHNT and CDR2 YENEEA. The CDR3 loop is CASSFGNTDTQYF. In DNA form, the CDR3 reads TGTGCCAGCAGCTTCGGGAACACAGATACGCAGTATTTT.